This T cell receptor (beta chain) was identified in a study of OX40 agonist ivuxolimab in advanced cancers. Study information: Males comprised about 78% of the group, whose mean age was about 62 years (range roughly 20 to 90). Whole-study findings and limits: At 0.1 to 3.0 mg/kg, CD4+ and CD8+ blood T cells expanded clonally by week 6.

TCRdb's table, derived via immunoSEQ multiplex PCR, lists solely in-frame clones and lacks some. Of tens of thousands of clones in the sample, under 95% were seen once. This clone was recorded once. Its antigen is not known. Patients were excluded for autoimmune disease history or systemic immunosuppression. The CDR3 is 15 residues long. Trimming removed 4 bases from V and 2 bases from J, with 12 bases in between. The germline CDR1 and CDR2 sequences are SGHDT and YYEEEE. The J gene is TRBJ2-2, the V gene TRBV5-6; tentative D call: TRBD1 (6 bases). This clonotype was sampled from an adult with an advanced solid tumor such as melanoma, head and neck, liver or kidney cancer. Sequencing used CD4+ or CD8+ T cells sorted from blood, obtained in a trial of the OX40 agonist ivuxolimab. This CDR3 reads CASSGDMINTGELFF. The CDR3 DNA reads as TGTGCCAGCAGCGGGGACATGATAAACACCGGGGAGCTGTTTTTT.